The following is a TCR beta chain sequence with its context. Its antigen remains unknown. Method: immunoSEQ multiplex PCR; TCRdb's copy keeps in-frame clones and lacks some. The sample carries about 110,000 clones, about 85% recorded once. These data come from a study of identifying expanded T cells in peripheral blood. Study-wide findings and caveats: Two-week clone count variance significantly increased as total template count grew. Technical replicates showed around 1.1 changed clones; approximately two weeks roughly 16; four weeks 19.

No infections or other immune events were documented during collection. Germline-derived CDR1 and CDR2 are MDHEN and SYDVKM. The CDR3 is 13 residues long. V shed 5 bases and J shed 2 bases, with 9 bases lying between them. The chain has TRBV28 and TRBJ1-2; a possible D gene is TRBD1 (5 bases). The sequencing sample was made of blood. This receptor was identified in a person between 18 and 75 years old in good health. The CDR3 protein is CASSQGRNYGYTF. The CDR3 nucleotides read TGTGCCAGCAGTCAGGGACGGAACTATGGCTACACCTTC.